Included here is one T cell receptor beta chain sequence, with context. Other nucleotide sequences from this sample produce the same CDR3. The data belong to a study of shared clonotypes between healthy human individuals. This table comes from immunoSEQ multiplex PCR, and its TCRdb copy is limited to in-frame clones, with some not included. The data contain approximately 2,000,000 clones, roughly 93% of them singletons. This CDR3 has 14 amino acids. The ends lost 2 bases at V and 5 bases at J; junction bases unmatched: 4. The V gene's germline CDR1 is MDHEN and CDR2 SYDVKM. CD45RO negativity and positive selection for CCR7 defined naive CD8 cells, a population that excluded terminally differentiated effector memory CD45RA+ cells. Participating donors were healthy, HIV-negative adults free of recent acute infections or vaccinations.

The TCR comes from a young man in good health. Some clones in this sample may be carry-over from other donors' samples. The V gene is TRBV28, the J gene TRBJ2-7; 9 bases line up with TRBD2. Sequenced sample: naive CD8+ T cells from PBMCs. The CDR3 reads CASSLAGGPNEQYF. The DNA for the CDR3 is TGTGCCAGCAGTTTAGCGGGAGGGCCGAACGAGCAGTACTTC.